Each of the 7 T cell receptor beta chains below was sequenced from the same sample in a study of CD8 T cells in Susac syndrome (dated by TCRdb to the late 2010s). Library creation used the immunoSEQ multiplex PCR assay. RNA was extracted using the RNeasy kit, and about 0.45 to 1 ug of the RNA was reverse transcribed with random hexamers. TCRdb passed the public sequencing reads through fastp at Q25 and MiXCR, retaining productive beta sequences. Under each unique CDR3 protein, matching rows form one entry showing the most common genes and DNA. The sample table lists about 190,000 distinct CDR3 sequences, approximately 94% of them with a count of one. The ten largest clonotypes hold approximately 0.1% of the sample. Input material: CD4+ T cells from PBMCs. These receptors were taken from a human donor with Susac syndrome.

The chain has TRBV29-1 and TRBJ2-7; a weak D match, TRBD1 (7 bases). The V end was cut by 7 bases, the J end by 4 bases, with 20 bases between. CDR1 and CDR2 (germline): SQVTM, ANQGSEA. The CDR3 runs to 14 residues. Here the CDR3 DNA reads TGCAGCGCTCTCCCGGAGGGACAGCCTTACGAGCAGTACTTC. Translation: CSALPEGQPYEQYF.

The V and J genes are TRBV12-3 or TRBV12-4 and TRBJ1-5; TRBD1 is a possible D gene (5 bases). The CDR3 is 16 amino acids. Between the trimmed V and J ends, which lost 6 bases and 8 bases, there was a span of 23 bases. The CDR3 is CASSLHVGVVSEPQHF. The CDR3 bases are TGTGCCAGCAGCCTCCACGTGGGGGTGGTTAGTGAGCCCCAGCATTTT.

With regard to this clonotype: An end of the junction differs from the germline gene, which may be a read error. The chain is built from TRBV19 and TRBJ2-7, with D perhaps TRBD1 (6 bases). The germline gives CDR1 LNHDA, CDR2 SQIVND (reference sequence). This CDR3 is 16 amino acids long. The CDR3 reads CASTISIDRSSYEQYF. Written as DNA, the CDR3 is TGTGCCAGTACTATATCGATCGACAGGTCCTCCTACGAGCAGTACTTC.

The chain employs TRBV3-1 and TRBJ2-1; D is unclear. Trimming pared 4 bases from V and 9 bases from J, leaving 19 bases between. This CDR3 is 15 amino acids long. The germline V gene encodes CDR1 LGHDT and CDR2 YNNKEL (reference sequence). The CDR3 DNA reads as TGTGCCAGCAGCCTAGCAAGAAGGTACGGCCTTGAGCAGTTCTTC. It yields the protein CASSLARRYGLEQFF.

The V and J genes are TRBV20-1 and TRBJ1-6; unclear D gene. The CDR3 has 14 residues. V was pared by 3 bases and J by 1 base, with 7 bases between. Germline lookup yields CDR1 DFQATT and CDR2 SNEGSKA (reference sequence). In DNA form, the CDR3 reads TGCAGTGCTAGTGGAGGTTCCTATAATTCACCCCTCCACTTT. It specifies CSASGGSYNSPLHF.

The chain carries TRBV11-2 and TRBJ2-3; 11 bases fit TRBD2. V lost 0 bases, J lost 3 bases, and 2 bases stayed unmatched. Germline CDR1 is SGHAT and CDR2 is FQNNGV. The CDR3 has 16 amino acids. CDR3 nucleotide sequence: TGTGCCAGCAGCTTAGATGTAGCGGGGGGGACAGATACGCAGTATTTT. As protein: CASSLDVAGGTDTQYF.

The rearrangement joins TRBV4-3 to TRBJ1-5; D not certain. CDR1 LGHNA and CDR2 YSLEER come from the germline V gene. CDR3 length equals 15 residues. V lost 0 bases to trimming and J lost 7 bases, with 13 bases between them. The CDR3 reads CASSQESVGWQPQHF. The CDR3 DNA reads TGCGCCAGCAGCCAAGAGTCCGTGGGGTGGCAGCCCCAGCATTTT.